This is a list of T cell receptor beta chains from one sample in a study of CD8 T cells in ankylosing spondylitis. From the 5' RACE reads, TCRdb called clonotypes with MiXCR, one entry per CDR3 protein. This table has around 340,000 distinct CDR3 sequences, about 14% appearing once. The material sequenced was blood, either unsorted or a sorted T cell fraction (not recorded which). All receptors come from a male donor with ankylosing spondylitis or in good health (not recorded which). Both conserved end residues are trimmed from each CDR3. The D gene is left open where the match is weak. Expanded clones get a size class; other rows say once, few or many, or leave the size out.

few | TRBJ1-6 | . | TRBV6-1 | ASSENNRRGSPLH
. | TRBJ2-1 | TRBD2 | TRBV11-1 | ASSPLPGLAGGTSSYNEQF
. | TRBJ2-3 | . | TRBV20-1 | SARALDMGGTDTQY
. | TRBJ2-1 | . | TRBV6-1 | ASNDPGAYNEQF
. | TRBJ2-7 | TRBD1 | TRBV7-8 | ASSPRTGSWYEQY
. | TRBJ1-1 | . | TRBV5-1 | ASRVGGGDRAF
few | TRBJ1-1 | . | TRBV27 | ASSLRTATEAF
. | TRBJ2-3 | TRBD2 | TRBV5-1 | ASSPGLVPDTQY
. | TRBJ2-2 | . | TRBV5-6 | ASSLTGMNTGELF
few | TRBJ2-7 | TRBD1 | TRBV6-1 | ASSGGQGFSYEQY
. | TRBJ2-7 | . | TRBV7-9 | ASSPAGPYEQY
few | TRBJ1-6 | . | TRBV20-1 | SARMGSSGAEPLH
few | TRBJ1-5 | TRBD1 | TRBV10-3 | AISEAGTGYGQPQH
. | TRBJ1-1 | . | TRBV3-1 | ASSQERQGREWTEAF
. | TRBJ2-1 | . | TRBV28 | ASSGKRTAWREQF
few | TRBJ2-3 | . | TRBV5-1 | ASSPGELTDTQY
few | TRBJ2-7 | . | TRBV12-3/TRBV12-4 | ASTPAALPYEQY
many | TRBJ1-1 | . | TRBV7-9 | ASIYRAF
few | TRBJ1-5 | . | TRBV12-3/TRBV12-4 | ASGTPGSQPQH
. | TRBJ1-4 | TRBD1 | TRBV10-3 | ATSGTGDEKLF
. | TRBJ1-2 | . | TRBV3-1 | ASSQGRGRRDGYT
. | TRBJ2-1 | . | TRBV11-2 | ASSFNNGLGNNEQF
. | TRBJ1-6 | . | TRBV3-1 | ASSQIAGNSPLH
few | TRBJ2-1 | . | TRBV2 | ASIRLARNEQF
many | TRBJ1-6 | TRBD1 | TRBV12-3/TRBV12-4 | ASSPAPGGVSPLH
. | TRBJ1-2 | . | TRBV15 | ATSPTRAGGGYT
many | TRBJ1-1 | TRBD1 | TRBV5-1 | ASSMGQGMRNTEAF
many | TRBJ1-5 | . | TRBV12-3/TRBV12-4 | ASSPRGEGNQPQH
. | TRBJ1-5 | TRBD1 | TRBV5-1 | ASSLGTGGSQPQH
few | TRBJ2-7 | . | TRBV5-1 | ASSIAGEAYEQY
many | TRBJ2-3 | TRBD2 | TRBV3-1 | ASSSGTRSRGQY
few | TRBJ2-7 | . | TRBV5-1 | ASSLPGQYEQY
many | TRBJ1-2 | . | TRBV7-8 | ASSLEGRLYGYT
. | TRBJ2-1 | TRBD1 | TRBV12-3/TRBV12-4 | ASSYLQGNPNNEQF
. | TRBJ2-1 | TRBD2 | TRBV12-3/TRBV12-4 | ASRTSGIEQF
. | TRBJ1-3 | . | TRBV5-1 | ASSLAETGNTIY
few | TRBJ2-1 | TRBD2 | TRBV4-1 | ASSSSTSGYNEQF
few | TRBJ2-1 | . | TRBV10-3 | AISEMRDNEQF
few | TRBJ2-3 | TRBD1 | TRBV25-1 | ASSEIRTGVDTQY
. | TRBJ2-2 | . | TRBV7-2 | ASSLGSGAGELF
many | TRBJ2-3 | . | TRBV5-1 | ASSRWGVTSTDTQY
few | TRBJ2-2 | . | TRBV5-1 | ASSPPGHNTGELF
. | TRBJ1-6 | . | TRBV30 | AWSVSNSPLH
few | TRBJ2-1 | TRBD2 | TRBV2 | ASSGTREGEQF
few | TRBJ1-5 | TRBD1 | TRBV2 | ASSSDRGLSNQPQH
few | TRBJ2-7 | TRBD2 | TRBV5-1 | ASSRTSGHSYEQY
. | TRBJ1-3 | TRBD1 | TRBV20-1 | SAREPRTGSSGNTIY
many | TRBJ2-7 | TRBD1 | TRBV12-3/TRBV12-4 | ASSNSGGYEQY
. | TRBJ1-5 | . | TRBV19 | ASSTKRQDFYQPQH
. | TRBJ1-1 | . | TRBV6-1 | ASSEVRGIAF
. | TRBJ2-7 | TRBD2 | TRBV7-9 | ASSLVSFGLATYEQY
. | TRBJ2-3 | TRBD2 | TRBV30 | AWTALAGGRDTQY
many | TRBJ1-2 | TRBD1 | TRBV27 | ASGRQGYGYT